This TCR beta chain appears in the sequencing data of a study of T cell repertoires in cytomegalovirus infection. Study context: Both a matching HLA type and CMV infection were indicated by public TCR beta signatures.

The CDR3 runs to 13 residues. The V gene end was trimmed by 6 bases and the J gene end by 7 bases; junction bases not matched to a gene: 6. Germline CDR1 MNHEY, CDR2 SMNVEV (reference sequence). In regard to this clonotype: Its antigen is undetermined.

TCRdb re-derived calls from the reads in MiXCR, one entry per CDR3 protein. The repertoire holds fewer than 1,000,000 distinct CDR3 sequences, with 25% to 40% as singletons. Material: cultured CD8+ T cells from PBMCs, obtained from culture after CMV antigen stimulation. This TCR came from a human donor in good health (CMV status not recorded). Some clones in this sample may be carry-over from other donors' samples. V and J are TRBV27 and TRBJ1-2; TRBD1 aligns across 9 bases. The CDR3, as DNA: TGTGCCAGCAGACCGGGACAGGGAAGTGGCTACACCTTC. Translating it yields CASRPGQGSGYTF.